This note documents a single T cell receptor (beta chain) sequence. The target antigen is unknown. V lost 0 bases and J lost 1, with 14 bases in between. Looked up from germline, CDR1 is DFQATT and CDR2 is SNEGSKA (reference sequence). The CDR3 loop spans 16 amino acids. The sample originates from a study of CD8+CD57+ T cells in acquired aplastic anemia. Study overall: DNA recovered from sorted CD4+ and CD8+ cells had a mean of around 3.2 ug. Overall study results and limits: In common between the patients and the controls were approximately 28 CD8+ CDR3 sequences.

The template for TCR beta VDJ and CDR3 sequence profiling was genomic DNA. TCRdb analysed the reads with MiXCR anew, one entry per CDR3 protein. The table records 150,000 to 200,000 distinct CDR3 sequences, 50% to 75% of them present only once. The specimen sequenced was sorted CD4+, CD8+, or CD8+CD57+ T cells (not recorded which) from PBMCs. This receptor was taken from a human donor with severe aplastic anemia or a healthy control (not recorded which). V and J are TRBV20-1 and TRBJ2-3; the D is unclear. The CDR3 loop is CSARDWGKSRTDTQYF. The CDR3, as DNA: TGCAGTGCTAGAGATTGGGGAAAGTCCCGCACAGATACGCAGTATTTT.